Listed here are 26 T cell receptor beta chains from one sample, sequenced in a study of molecular identifiers for immune sequencing clone quantification. MiXCR, run by TCRdb on the PCR reads, gives a single entry per CDR3 protein. The sample has fewer than 30,000 distinct CDR3 sequences, approximately 17% seen once. The sequenced material came from naive CD8+ T cells from blood, with Jurkat cell RNA spiked in. This sample's subset: FACS-sorted CD8+CD4-CCR7+CD45RA+ naive T cells. The receptors stem from a human donor in good health. Some libraries in this study had Jurkat cell RNA spiked in.

This chain joins TRBV29-1 and TRBJ2-1; 8 nucleotides align to TRBD2. V lost 1 base, J lost 3 bases, and 2 bases stayed unmatched. Germline values: CDR1 SQVTM, CDR2 ANQGSEA. This CDR3 is 14 amino acids long. Here the CDR3 DNA reads TGCAGCGTTGAAGGGCTAGCGGGCTACAATGAGCAGTTCTTC. Translating it yields CSVEGLAGYNEQFF.

This clonotype was seen more than once but under ten times. A read error may produce the germline difference seen at one junction end. This chain connects TRBV7-9 to TRBJ2-3, with D possibly being TRBD1 (7 bases). Germline V gene data show CDR1 as SEHNR and CDR2 as FQNEAQ (reference sequence). The CDR3 extends over 16 amino acids. The CDR3 DNA reads TGTGTCAGCAGCTTAGCGGCAGGGGGAAGCACAGATACGCAGTATTTT. Encoded protein: CVSSLAAGGSTDTQYF.

Many counts were recorded for this clonotype. The chain joins TRBV3-1 to TRBJ2-4; D unclear. Germline-derived CDR1 and CDR2 are LGHDT and YNNKEL (reference sequence). The V and J ends lost 1 base and 5 bases respectively, with 6 bases between them. There are 13 residues in the CDR3. The DNA of the CDR3 is TGTGCCAGCAGCCAAGTGAACGAAAACATTCAGTACTTC. The encoded protein is CASSQVNENIQYF.

Only one count was recorded for this clonotype. This chain joins TRBV2 and TRBJ1-1; D remains unclear. This CDR3 region has 12 residues. V lost 8 bases to trimming and J lost 1 base, with 8 bases between them. From germline, CDR1 is SNHLY and CDR2 FYNNEI. CDR3 sequence: CASEGENTEAFF. Here the CDR3 DNA reads TGTGCCAGCGAAGGAGAGAACACTGAAGCTTTCTTT.

Details on this clonotype: The CDR3 does not end in the conserved phenylalanine or tryptophan, so this is likely a read error. Because the CDR3's place on the DNA is in doubt, the DNA is left out and the CDR3 is given as listed by TCRdb. This sequence joins TRBV4-2 and TRBJ2-7; no check of the table's D call, TRBD1, against the DNA was made. CDR1 is LGHNA and CDR2 is YNFKEQ in the germline V gene. From its first to its last residue, the CDR3 has 13 amino acids. The CDR3 spells CAGSQEGSPVPVS.

On this clonotype itself: A much larger clone differs by one base, so this may be a read error. The chain couples TRBV11-2 to TRBJ2-6; D is ambiguous. This CDR3 contains 16 residues. Germline assignment: CDR1 SGHAT and CDR2 FQNNGV. This CDR3 reads CASSLAANSVANVLTF. In DNA form, the CDR3 reads TGTGCCAGCAGCTTAGCGGCTAACTCTGTGGCCAACGTCCTGACTTTC. Using reference TRBV11-2 and TRBJ2-6 for the parts outside the CDR3, the full variable domain is EAGVAQSPRYKIIEKRQSVAFWCNPISGHATLYWYQQILGQGPKLLIQFQNNGVVDDSQLPKDRFSAERLKGVDSTLKIQPAKLEDSAVYLCASSLAANSVANVLTFGAGSRLTVL.

The rearrangement joins TRBV7-6 to TRBJ2-5, with D perhaps being TRBD1 or TRBD2 (5 bases each). The length of the CDR3 is 15 residues. Germline V gives CDR1 SGHVS, CDR2 FNYEAQ. V shed 1 base and J shed 5 bases, with 14 bases lying between them. The CDR3 loop is CASSLDPGPEETQYF. The CDR3 DNA sequence: TGTGCCAGCAGCTTAGATCCGGGACCCGAGGAGACCCAGTACTTC.

This clonotype was counted ten times or more. The chain is built from TRBV9 and TRBJ1-1, with TRBD1 as a possible D gene (6 bases). V was clipped by 3 bases and J by 6 bases, with 21 bases between them. The CDR3 sequence is 16 residues long. Germline V lookup: CDR1 SGDLS, CDR2 YYNGEE. The CDR3 DNA follows: TGTGCCAGCAGCGAAAGTCCGGGACACTTGATCCCTGAAGCTTTCTTT. Its protein is CASSESPGHLIPEAFF.

This clonotype was found a few times. The chain links TRBV29-1 to TRBJ2-3; D possibly corresponds to TRBD2 (5 bases). CDR3 length equals 16 residues. V lost 2 bases, J lost 0 bases, and 15 bases lay in between. Germline values: CDR1 SQVTM, CDR2 ANQGSEA. The CDR3 region is CSVEWAQEASTDTQYF. In DNA, the CDR3 is TGCAGCGTTGAATGGGCTCAGGAGGCTAGCACAGATACGCAGTATTTT.

The CDR3 coding sequence is TGCGCCAGCAGCTTTACAGGGAACACTGAAGCTTTCTTT. This translates into CASSFTGNTEAFF. This sequence joins TRBV4-3 and TRBJ1-1; tentative D call: TRBD1 (5 bases). V was pared by 5 bases and J by 1 base, with 8 bases between. CDR1 is LGHNA and CDR2 is YSLEER in the germline V gene. This CDR3 has 13 amino acids.

The sample holds many counts of this clonotype. The V gene is TRBV3-1, the J gene TRBJ1-4, with 9 bases fitting TRBD1. CDR3 length: 13 amino acids. V was clipped by 7 bases and J by 8 bases; unmatched bases: 5. The germline CDR1 and CDR2 sequences are LGHDT and YNNKEL (reference sequence). CDR3 residues: CASTRTGEEKLFF. In DNA, the CDR3 is TGTGCCAGCACTCGGACAGGGGAGGAAAAACTGTTTTTT.

The V call is TRBV6-5, the J call TRBJ1-1, with a tentative D call TRBD1 (6 bases). The CDR3 contains 14 residues. CDR1 is MNHEY and CDR2 is SVGAGI in the germline V gene. V lost 4 bases and J 1 base, leaving 10 bases between the germline ends. CDR3 sequence reads: CASSFDRRNTEAFF. The CDR3 DNA is TGTGCCAGCAGTTTCGACAGGAGGAACACTGAAGCTTTCTTT.

This clonotype appeared many times. This chain connects TRBV5-6 to TRBJ2-7; D is unclear. V lost 0 bases and J 4 bases, leaving 17 bases between the germline ends. This CDR3 contains 16 residues. CDR1 and CDR2 (germline): SGHDT, YYEEEE. For the CDR3, the DNA is TGTGCCAGCAGCTTGGAGGGTCCAACCCCTGCGTACGAGCAGTACTTC. Translating it yields CASSLEGPTPAYEQYF.

This clonotype was detected only a few times. The rearrangement uses TRBV20-1 and TRBJ2-7, with 11 bases identical to TRBD2. Germline CDR1 and CDR2: DFQATT and SNEGSKA (reference sequence). V gave up 7 bases and J gave up 0 bases; unmatched junction bases: 8. The CDR3 covers 15 residues. CDR3 amino acids: CSGRGLAGPSYEQYF. In DNA, the CDR3 is TGCAGTGGCCGAGGACTAGCGGGCCCCTCCTACGAGCAGTACTTC.

The V call is TRBV9, the J call TRBJ1-5; 8 bases match TRBD1. CDR3 size: 13 residues. Per germline, CDR1 SGDLS and CDR2 YYNGEE. V lost 4 bases, J lost 5 bases, and 2 bases stayed unmatched. The CDR3 coding sequence is TGTGCCAGCAGCACGACAGGGGATCAGCCCCAGCATTTT. Translating gives CASSTTGDQPQHF.

V and J are TRBV5-1 and TRBJ2-1; TRBD2 aligns across 9 bases. The CDR3 totals 13 residues. Germline V gives CDR1 SGHRS, CDR2 YFSETQ. The V and J ends lost 2 bases and 9 bases, in that order; junction bases with no gene match: 3. CDR3 DNA: TGCGCCAGCAGCTTATCACTAGCGGGTGAGCAGTTCTTC. It encodes CASSLSLAGEQFF.

Turning to this clonotype: A much larger clone lies one base from this, so it may be a read error. The chain employs TRBV12-3 or TRBV12-4 and TRBJ1-1; D possibly corresponds to TRBD1 (5 bases). V shed 8 bases and J shed 4 bases, with 17 bases lying between them. This CDR3 spans 14 amino acids. CDR3: CASGGGGVSTEAFF. CDR3 in DNA: TGTGCCAGCGGCGGAGGAGGGGTAAGCACTGAAGCTTTCTTT.

About this clonotype: Being one base from a much bigger clone, this may be a read error. The chain is built from TRBV11-2 and TRBJ2-7; the D is unclear. The CDR3 loop spans 15 amino acids. The germline V gene encodes CDR1 SGHAT and CDR2 FQNNGV. CDR3 protein: CASSNTTNAGYEQCF. The CDR3, as DNA: TGTGCCAGCAGCAATACTACCAACGCTGGGTACGAGCAGTGCTTC.

This clonotype was observed at least ten times. The chain joins TRBV6-6 to TRBJ1-1; possible D gene TRBD1, 6 bases. The V end lost 0 bases, the J end lost 4 bases, and 24 bases lay between the germline ends. Germline V gene sequence: CDR1 MNHNY, CDR2 SVGAGI (reference sequence). This CDR3 is 19 amino acids long. As DNA, the CDR3 is TGTGCCAGCAGTTACTCTTCGGTGGAGGGGGGGCGAGGATCCACTGAAGCTTTCTTT. Its protein is CASSYSSVEGGRGSTEAFF.

This clonotype was recorded at least ten times. The chain uses TRBV12-3 or TRBV12-4 and TRBJ2-2; maybe TRBD1 (6 bases). The CDR3 runs 15 residues. Deletions cut 6 bases from V and 2 bases from J, with 13 bases between. CDR3 residues: CASSHETGNTGELFF. CDR3 DNA sequence: TGTGCCAGCAGCCACGAGACAGGAAACACCGGGGAGCTGTTTTTT.

This clonotype came up many times. V and J are TRBV7-9 and TRBJ2-5, with D tentatively TRBD2 (5 bases). CDR1 is SEHNR, CDR2 FQNEAQ, per germline (reference sequence). The V gene lost 5 bases and the J gene lost 5 bases, with 12 bases spanning the gap. The CDR3 runs 13 residues. This CDR3 is CASSPTSSETQYF. The CDR3, as DNA: TGTGCCAGCAGCCCTACTAGTTCGGAGACCCAGTACTTC.

This clonotype has a count of ten or more. V gene TRBV4-1 combines with J gene TRBJ2-7; D may correspond to TRBD1 or TRBD2 (5 bases each). In germline, CDR1 is MGHRA, CDR2 YSYEKL. The CDR3 extends over 16 amino acids. Deletions cut 0 bases from V and 2 bases from J, with 14 bases between. CDR3 loop: CASSQEPGPTTYEQYF. CDR3 nucleotide sequence: TGCGCCAGCAGCCAAGAACCGGGACCGACTACCTACGAGCAGTACTTC.

In its sample, this clonotype was seen many times. The V and J genes are TRBV7-9 and TRBJ2-7, with 9 positions matching TRBD1. Germline V lookup: CDR1 SEHNR, CDR2 FQNEAQ (reference sequence). The V and J ends lost 2 bases and 6 bases, in that order; junction bases with no gene match: 2. This CDR3 spans 13 amino acids. This CDR3 is CASSLTGGAEQYF. Written as DNA, the CDR3 is TGTGCCAGCAGCTTAACAGGGGGCGCCGAGCAGTACTTC.

This clonotype was picked up many times. This chain joins TRBV12-5 and TRBJ1-4; D remains unclear. Germline CDR1 is LGHNT and CDR2 is FRNRAP. V lost 6 bases, J lost 3 bases, and 14 bases lay in between. The length of the CDR3 is 15 residues. CDR3 loop: CASGGDFAANEKLFF. CDR3 in DNA: TGTGCTAGTGGCGGGGATTTCGCAGCTAATGAAAAACTGTTTTTT. The whole variable domain, filled in from reference TRBV12-5 and TRBJ1-4, reads DARVTQTPRHKVTEMGQEVTMRCQPILGHNTVFWYRQTMMQGLELLAYFRNRAPLDDSGMPKDRFSAEMPDATLATLKIQPSEPRDSAVYFCASGGDFAANEKLFFGSGTQLSVL.

There are many counts of this clonotype. The CDR3, as DNA: TGTGCCAGCTCACGATTAGGGGGCCCAGATACGCAGTATTTT. It is translated as CASSRLGGPDTQYF. The rearrangement joins TRBV6-2 or TRBV6-3 to TRBJ2-3, with 7 bases that match TRBD1. CDR1 is MNHEY and CDR2 is SVGEGT in the germline V gene. The trim removed 8 bases at V and 4 bases at J, leaving 9 bases unmatched. CDR3 size: 14 residues.

By share, this clonotype ranks as medium-sized (0.01 to 0.1%). The chain uses TRBV7-9 and TRBJ1-1, with TRBD1 matching over 7 bases. The CDR3 sequence is 18 residues long. V shed 1 base and J 4 bases; nucleotides not matched to a gene: 15. CDR1 SEHNR and CDR2 FQNEAQ come from the germline V gene (reference sequence). The CDR3 DNA follows: TGTGCCAGCAGCTTAGGGACCTACGAGGGGGCGCCGGGCACTGAAGCTTTCTTT. Protein product: CASSLGTYEGAPGTEAFF.